This T cell receptor (beta chain) is from a study of T cell changes during pregnancy in multiple sclerosis. Libraries were prepared by immunoSEQ multiplex PCR; TCRdb keeps only in-frame clonotypes and omits some of them. The top ten hold more than 1.5% of the sample, which has around 60,000 clones, 93% seen once. The CDR3 length is 13 residues. Germline V CDR1 and CDR2: LNHDA, SQIVND (reference sequence). The germline V and J ends were trimmed by 9 bases and 7 bases, with 16 bases remaining between them. The V and J genes are TRBV19 and TRBJ2-1, with D possibly being TRBD2 (6 bases). Sequenced here: peripheral blood, sampled after pregnancy. This TCR derives from a female donor with multiple sclerosis, enrolled in a pregnancy study. In nucleotides, the CDR3 is TGTGCCAGCGGGACTTTAAGGGGAAATGAGCAGTTCTTC. The encoded protein is CASGTLRGNEQFF.